This TCR beta chain was recovered during a study of T cell responses to AZD1222 COVID-19 vaccine. The germline V gene encodes CDR1 LGHNT and CDR2 FRNRAP. The V segment lost 1 base and the J segment 4 bases; nucleotides outside the gene matches: 3. The CDR3 covers 14 residues. The method was immunoSEQ multiplex PCR; TCRdb's version includes in-frame clones alone and lacks a portion of them. The sample carries tens of thousands of clones, around nine tenths recorded once. A remark on this clone: Its antigen is not known.

Study-wide findings and caveats: The study sampled repertoires only after the peak T cell response. Among AZD1222 vaccinees, only five or six were seropositive at baseline. Donors skewed white British and female; clonal diversity was possibly underestimated.

The V call is TRBV12-5, the J call TRBJ1-1; 7 nucleotides match TRBD1. The TCR comes from an adult in good health. Specimen: peripheral blood, collected on day 0 of MenACWY control vaccination. The CDR3 DNA sequence: TGTGCTAGTGGTTTGGGGGGGACAGCCACTGAAGCTTTCTTT. This sequence encodes CASGLGGTATEAFF.